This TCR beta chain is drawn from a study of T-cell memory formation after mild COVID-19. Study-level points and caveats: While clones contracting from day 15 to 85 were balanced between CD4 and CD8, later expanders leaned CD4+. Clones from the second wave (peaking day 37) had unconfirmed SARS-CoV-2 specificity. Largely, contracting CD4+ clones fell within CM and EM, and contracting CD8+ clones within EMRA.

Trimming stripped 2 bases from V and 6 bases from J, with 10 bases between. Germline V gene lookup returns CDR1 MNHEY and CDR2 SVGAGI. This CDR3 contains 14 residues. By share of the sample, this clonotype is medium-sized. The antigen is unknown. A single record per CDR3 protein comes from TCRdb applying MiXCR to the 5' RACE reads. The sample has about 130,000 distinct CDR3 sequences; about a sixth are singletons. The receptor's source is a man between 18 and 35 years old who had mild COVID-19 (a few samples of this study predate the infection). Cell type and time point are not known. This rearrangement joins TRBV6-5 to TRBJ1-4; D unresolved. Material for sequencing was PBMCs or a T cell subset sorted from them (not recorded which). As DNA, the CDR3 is TGTGCCAGCAGTTACCGGGGAGAGGATGAAAAACTGTTTTTT. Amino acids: CASSYRGEDEKLFF.